This T cell receptor (beta chain) is from a study of cytomegalovirus exposure and HLA in healthy donors. Broader study findings: A few CMV-associated chains were confirmed in vitro to be specific for CMV antigens. High sensitivity and specificity were reportedly achieved when the classifier diagnosed cytomegalovirus status. The study found most TCR sequences rare, yet found some public TCRs in many donors. Listed as cytomegalovirus-associated were 150 or so TCR beta chains.

Regarding this clone: Its antigen is not identified.

Generated by immunoSEQ multiplex PCR, the TCRdb table keeps only in-frame clones and is missing some. Among approximately 260,000 clones, about 90% were seen once, and the ten largest hold roughly 1.2%. CDR3 length equals 14 residues. Germline V gene sequence: CDR1 SEHNR, CDR2 FQNEAQ (reference sequence). V trimming: 2 bases; J trimming: 5 bases; junction bases outside the gene matches: 4. The receptor was derived from a woman under 40 in good health and CMV-seropositive. This chain joins TRBV7-9 and TRBJ2-7; 9 positions agree with TRBD2. The sample was PBMCs. CDR3: CASSLPAGGNEQYF. The CDR3 nucleotides read TGTGCCAGCAGCTTACCGGCGGGGGGGAACGAGCAGTACTTC. Based on the CDR3 plus reference TRBV7-9 and TRBJ2-7, the full variable domain is DTGVSQNPRHKITKRGQNVTFRCDPISEHNRLYWYRQTLGQGPEFLTYFQNEAQLEKSRLLSDRFSAERPKGSFSTLEIQRTEQGDSAMYLCASSLPAGGNEQYFGPGTRLTVT.